This T cell receptor beta chain was captured in a study of cytomegalovirus exposure and HLA in healthy donors. Study-wide background: In terms of ancestry, the Caucasian-associated cluster contained roughly four fifths of the 300 to 400 genotyped donors.

Primers: 60 Vbeta forward and 13 Jbeta reverse. This table comes from immunoSEQ multiplex PCR, and its TCRdb copy is limited to in-frame clones, with some not included. This table holds 100,000 to 150,000 clones, 81% found once. Study-wide results and caveats: Per published reports, the classifier diagnosed cytomegalovirus status with high specificity and sensitivity.

Points on this clone: Its antigen is still unknown.

This TCR derives from a young man in good health and CMV-seropositive. Input material: PBMCs.

The CDR3 nucleotides read TGTGCCAGCAGTGTTGCGAACCTAGCGGTAAAAGAGACCCAGTACTTC. This codes for CASSVANLAVKETQYF. V gene TRBV25-1 combines with J gene TRBJ2-5; 7 bases line up with TRBD2. With V trimmed by 4 bases and J by 3 bases, 11 bases remained unmatched. The CDR3 length is 16 residues. Germline CDR1 reads MGHDK; CDR2 reads SYGVNS. Combining the CDR3 with reference TRBV25-1 and TRBJ2-5 gives the whole variable domain EADIYQTPRYLVIGTGKKITLECSQTMGHDKMYWYQQDPGMELHLIHYSYGVNSTEKGDLSSESTVSRIRTEHFPLTLESARPSHTSQYLCASSVANLAVKETQYFGPGTRLLVL.